What follows are 5 T cell receptor beta chains derived from one specimen sequenced in a study of T-cell memory formation after mild COVID-19. TCRdb fed the 5' RACE reads into MiXCR, producing one record per CDR3 protein. The sample lists around 470,000 distinct CDR3 sequences, approximately 20% occurring once. The sequenced sample consisted of PBMCs or a T cell subset sorted from them (not recorded which). Receptors originate from an adult woman who had mild COVID-19 (a few samples of this study predate the infection). Cell type and time point are not known.

This clonotype was picked up a small number of times. The V call is TRBV27, the J call TRBJ1-2, with 9 bases matching TRBD1. This CDR3 is built from 17 residues. J lost 0 bases, V lost 6 bases, and 11 bases had no gene match. Germline CDR1 MNHEY, CDR2 SMNVEV (reference sequence). CDR3 DNA: TGTGCCAGCAGACCGGGACAGGGCCTTTTCCCTAACTATGGCTACACCTTC. This gives the protein CASRPGQGLFPNYGYTF.

J is TRBJ1-2 and V is TRBV12-3 or TRBV12-4; weak D call: TRBD1 (6 bases). The CDR3 is 13 residues long. V was pared by 3 bases and J by 5 bases, with 10 bases between. The CDR3 bases are TGTGCCAGCAGTTTTCAGGGGACTTATGGCTACACCTTC. This encodes CASSFQGTYGYTF.

This clonotype was seen more than once but under ten times. The chain carries TRBV6-1 and TRBJ2-2; no clear D gene. The CDR3 consists of 13 residues. From germline, CDR1 is MNHNS and CDR2 SASEGT. V lost 4 bases and J 4 bases, leaving 7 bases between the germline ends. For the CDR3, the DNA is TGTGCCAGCAGTGCATTTGGCACCGGGGAGCTGTTTTTT. This encodes CASSAFGTGELFF.

This clonotype was detected only a few times. The chain couples TRBV4-1 to TRBJ2-5; 10 bases agree with TRBD2. This CDR3 has 18 amino acids. The J segment lost 0 bases and the V segment lost 4 bases, leaving 11 bases of the junction unmatched. Germline CDR1 and CDR2: MGHRA and YSYEKL. The CDR3 nucleotides are TGCGCCAGCAGCCCCCGGGTAGCGGGGGGACCTGACCAAGAGACCCAGTACTTC. Its protein is CASSPRVAGGPDQETQYF.

This clonotype was seen only a few times. The J gene is TRBJ1-5, the V gene TRBV5-6; 7 nucleotides agree with TRBD1. The V and J ends lost 3 bases and 3 bases, in that order; junction bases with no gene match: 6. The CDR3 is 15 amino acids. Per the germline V gene, CDR1 is SGHDT and CDR2 is YYEEEE. CDR3 loop: CASSSQDRANQPQHF. CDR3 bases: TGTGCCAGCAGCTCACAAGACAGGGCCAATCAGCCCCAGCATTTT.